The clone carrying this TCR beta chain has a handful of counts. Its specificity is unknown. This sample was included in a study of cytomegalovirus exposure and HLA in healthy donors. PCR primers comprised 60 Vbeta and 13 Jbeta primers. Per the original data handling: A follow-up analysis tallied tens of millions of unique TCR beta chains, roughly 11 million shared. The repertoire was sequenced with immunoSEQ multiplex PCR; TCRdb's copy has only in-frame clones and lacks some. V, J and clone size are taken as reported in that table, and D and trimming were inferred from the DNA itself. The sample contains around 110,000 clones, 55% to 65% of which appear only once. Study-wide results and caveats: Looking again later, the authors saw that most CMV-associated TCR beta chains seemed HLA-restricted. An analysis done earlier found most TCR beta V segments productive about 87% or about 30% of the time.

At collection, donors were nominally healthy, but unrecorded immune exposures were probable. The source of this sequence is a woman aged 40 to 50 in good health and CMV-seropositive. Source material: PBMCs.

The CDR3 protein is CASQQGLKAFF. CDR3 coding DNA: TGTGCCAGTCAACAGGGGCTAAAAGCTTTCTTT. The V call is TRBV19, the J call TRBJ1-1; the match to TRBD1 covers 7 bases. V shed 8 bases, J shed 9 bases, and the junction held 6 bases outside the gene matches. Germline V lookup: CDR1 LNHDA, CDR2 SQIVND (reference sequence). CDR3 length: 11 residues.